This T cell receptor (beta chain) was retrieved from a study of T cell responses to AZD1222 COVID-19 vaccine. The data were produced by immunoSEQ multiplex PCR, yet TCRdb's version contains in-frame clones alone and is incomplete. The repertoire includes over 150,000 clones, more than 75% of them detected once, and approximately 4.5% sits in the top ten. The V end was cut by 5 bases, the J end by 6 bases, with 9 bases between. This CDR3 is 12 amino acids long. Germline-derived CDR1 and CDR2 are MNHEY and SVGAGI. The clonotype originates from an adult who received the AZD1222 COVID-19 vaccine. This sample comprised peripheral blood, obtained 28 days after the second AZD1222 dose. The chain carries TRBV6-5 and TRBJ2-3; a weak D match, TRBD1 (5 bases). The chain's CDR3 is CASSRQGDTQYF. The DNA of the CDR3 is TGTGCCAGCAGTCGCCAGGGTGATACGCAGTATTTT.